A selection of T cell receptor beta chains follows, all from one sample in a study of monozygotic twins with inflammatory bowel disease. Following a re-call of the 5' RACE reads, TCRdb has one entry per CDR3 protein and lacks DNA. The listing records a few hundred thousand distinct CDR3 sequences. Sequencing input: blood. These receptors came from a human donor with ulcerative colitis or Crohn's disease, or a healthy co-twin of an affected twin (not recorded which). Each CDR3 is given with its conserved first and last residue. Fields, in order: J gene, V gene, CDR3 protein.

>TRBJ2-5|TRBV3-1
CASSPGTSGGRETQYF
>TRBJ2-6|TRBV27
CASSFTGSGANVLTF
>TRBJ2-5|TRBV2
CASSPIAEETQYF
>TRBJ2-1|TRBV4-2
CASSQGFPRGGLNEQFF
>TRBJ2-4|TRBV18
CASSPQDRIDIQYF
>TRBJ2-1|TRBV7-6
CASSPGGPGSYNEQFF
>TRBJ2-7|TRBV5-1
CASSFNLDSPYEQYF
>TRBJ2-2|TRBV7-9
CASSFRQVGEDTGELFF
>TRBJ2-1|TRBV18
CASSPKSGRTSGANEQFF
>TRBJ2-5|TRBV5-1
CASSLEKVGRDQETQYF
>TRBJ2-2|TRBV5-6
CASSPDLGRDTGELFF
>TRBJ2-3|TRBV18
CASSPSQVTDTQYF
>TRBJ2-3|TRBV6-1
CASRFRDTQYF
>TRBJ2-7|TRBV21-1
CASSKVVQGYEQYF
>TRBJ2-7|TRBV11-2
CASSLTDEQYF
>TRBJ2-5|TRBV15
CATSRTLRGPETQYF
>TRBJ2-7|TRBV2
CASSASLAVYEQYF
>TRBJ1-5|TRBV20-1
CSARGSQGNQPQHF
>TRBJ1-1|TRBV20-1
CSAEGQGAAEAFF
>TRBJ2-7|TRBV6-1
CASSPSYVPFYEQYF
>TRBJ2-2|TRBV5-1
CASSTGTGNTGELFF
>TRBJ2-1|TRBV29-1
CSVDRGPYNEQFF
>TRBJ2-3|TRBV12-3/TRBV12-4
CASTYRDRSTDTQYF
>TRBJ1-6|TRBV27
CASRDRVNSPLHF
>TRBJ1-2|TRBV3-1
CASSPRESFYGYTF
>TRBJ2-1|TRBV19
CACSVSGVPNNEQFF
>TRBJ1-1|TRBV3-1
CASSQSTEAFF
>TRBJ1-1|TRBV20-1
CSATKPGQRNTEAFF
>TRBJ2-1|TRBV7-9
CASSLVANNEFF
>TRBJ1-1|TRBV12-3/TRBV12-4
CASRMDRNTEAFF
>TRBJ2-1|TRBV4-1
CASSQEVTSDNEQFF
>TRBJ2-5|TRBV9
CASSGKQGEETQYF
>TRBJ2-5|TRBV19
CARLSSASGRQETQYF
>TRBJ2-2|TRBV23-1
CASSPRPGTPIPGLGTNTGELFF